This T cell receptor (beta chain) was captured by sequencing in a study of PD-1 blockade in classical Hodgkin lymphoma. General study findings and limits: Patients who began taking nivolumab under 1 year after ASCT were left out. Complete responders started with a diversity level that resembled newly diagnosed patients at baseline. TCR diversity at baseline was reported to be reduced in newly diagnosed patients relative to healthy donors. Possibly reflecting disease activity or prior therapy, repertoire differences have causes that remain undefined.

CDR3 length: 14 residues. V lost 0 bases, J lost 2 bases, and 7 bases lay in between. Per germline, CDR1 SGHRS and CDR2 YFSETQ. Only in-frame clones appear in the TCRdb table, and some are missing; sequencing was by immunoSEQ multiplex PCR. The sample includes about 49,000 clones, about 90% of them seen just once. Time point reported: cycle 4 day 1 (C4D1), after five to seven weeks of nivolumab. Every patient relapsed after autologous stem cell transplantation, and brentuximab vedotin exposure varied. On this clone: Its antigen is currently unknown.

The starting material was peripheral blood mononuclear cells (PBMCs), obtained before the fourth cycle of nivolumab. The sequence was obtained from a human donor with classical Hodgkin lymphoma. The genes are TRBV5-1 and TRBJ2-3; a possible D gene is TRBD2 (6 bases). CDR3 loop: CASSLERVTDTQYF. In nucleotides, the CDR3 is TGCGCCAGCAGCTTGGAGCGGGTCACAGATACGCAGTATTTT.